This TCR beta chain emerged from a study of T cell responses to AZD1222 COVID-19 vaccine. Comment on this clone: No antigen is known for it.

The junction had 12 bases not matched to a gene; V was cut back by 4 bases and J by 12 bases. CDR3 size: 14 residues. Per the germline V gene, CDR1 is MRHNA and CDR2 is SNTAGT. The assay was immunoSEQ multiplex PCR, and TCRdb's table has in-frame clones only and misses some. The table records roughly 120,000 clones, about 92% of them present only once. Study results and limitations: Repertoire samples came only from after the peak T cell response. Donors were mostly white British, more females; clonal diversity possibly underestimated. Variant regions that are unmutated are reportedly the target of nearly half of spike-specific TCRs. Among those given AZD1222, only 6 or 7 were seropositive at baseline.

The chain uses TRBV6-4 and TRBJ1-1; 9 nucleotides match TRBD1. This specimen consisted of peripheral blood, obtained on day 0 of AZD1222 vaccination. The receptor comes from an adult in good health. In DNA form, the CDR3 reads TGTGCCAGCAGTGCCGGGGACAGGGCACTGAAAACTTTCTTT. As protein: CASSAGDRALKTFF.